These T cell receptor beta chains were read from a single sample in a study of response to subunit inactivated influenza vaccine. TCRdb ran MiXCR on the RT-PCR reads and lists one entry per CDR3 protein. The repertoire consists of about half a million distinct CDR3 sequences, with approximately 11% occurring once and the leading ten covering approximately 12%. This material consisted of PBMCs from blood, taken 40 to 50 days after vaccination. These TCRs come from a man between 50 and 59 years old who received an inactivated influenza vaccine. The CDR3 runs from the conserved cysteine through the conserved F or W. Each record gives: clone size, D gene, V gene, J gene, CDR3 protein, CDR3 DNA. The D gene is left open where the match is weak. Not all rows give a size; the values are once, few, many and, for expanded clones, a class.

.	.	TRBV23-1	TRBJ1-2	CASSLFRLRSRYGYTF	TGCGCCAGCAGTCTATTTCGACTACGGTCACGCTATGGCTACACCTTC
many	.	TRBV4-3	TRBJ2-7	CASSKDRVGNTYEQYF	TGCGCCAGCAGCAAAGATAGGGTAGGCAATACCTACGAGCAGTACTTC
many	.	TRBV20-1	TRBJ2-7	CSARVPKGGGMYEQYF	TGCAGTGCTAGAGTCCCAAAAGGGGGAGGAATGTACGAGCAGTACTTC
.	TRBD1	TRBV20-1	TRBJ2-3	CSAPDRETSTDTQYF	TGCAGTGCTCCGGACAGGGAAACTAGCACAGATACGCAGTATTTT
many	.	TRBV5-1	TRBJ2-3	CASSLDWGTQYF	TGCGCCAGCAGCTTGGACTGGGGAACGCAGTATTTT
many	.	TRBV7-8	TRBJ2-7	CASSLEDGGHEQYF	TGTGCCAGCAGCTTAGAAGATGGGGGGCACGAGCAGTACTTC
.	.	TRBV7-9	TRBJ1-1	CASSLLQGPNTEAFF	TGTGCCAGCAGCTTACTGCAGGGCCCGAACACTGAAGCTTTCTTT
few	.	TRBV6-1	TRBJ1-5	CASGRYQPQHF	TGTGCCAGCGGAAGGTATCAGCCCCAGCATTTT
few	TRBD1	TRBV20-1	TRBJ1-1	CSAREATGRQAFF	TGCAGTGCTCGCGAAGCGACAGGGCGCCAAGCTTTCTTT
many	TRBD2	TRBV10-3	TRBJ2-7	CAAKPGLAGGTSEQYF	TGTGCCGCCAAGCCGGGACTAGCGGGAGGGACTAGCGAGCAGTACTTC
.	.	TRBV7-9	TRBJ1-2	CASSLDGRAYYGYTF	TGTGCCAGCAGCTTAGATGGCAGAGCATATTATGGCTACACCTTC
.	TRBD2	TRBV20-1	TRBJ2-5	CSARESSGIETQYF	TGCAGTGCTAGGGAGTCTAGCGGGATCGAGACCCAGTACTTC
few	TRBD1	TRBV4-2	TRBJ2-3	CASSQGQGTQYF	TGTGCCAGCAGCCAAGGACAGGGTACGCAGTATTTT
many	TRBD2	TRBV5-5	TRBJ2-3	CASSHRLAGSDTQYF	TGTGCCAGCAGCCACCGACTAGCGGGTTCAGATACGCAGTATTTT
.	.	TRBV20-1	TRBJ2-3	CSARRGYTDTQYF	TGCAGTGCCCGACGAGGGTACACAGATACGCAGTATTTT
few	.	TRBV15	TRBJ2-3	CATSSVRVGTDTQYF	TGTGCCACCAGCAGTGTCCGAGTGGGCACAGATACGCAGTATTTT
many	TRBD2	TRBV12-3/TRBV12-4	TRBJ2-1	CASKTGLAGGNEQFF	TGTGCCAGCAAAACGGGACTAGCGGGGGGGAATGAGCAGTTCTTC
.	TRBD2	TRBV20-1	TRBJ2-5	CSARDGSGRWETQYF	TGCAGTGCTAGAGATGGTAGCGGGAGGTGGGAGACCCAGTACTTC
few	.	TRBV20-1	TRBJ2-2	CSARLTGQGEAGELFF	TGCAGTGCTAGACTTACGGGTCAGGGGGAGGCCGGGGAGCTGTTTTTT
few	.	TRBV20-1	TRBJ2-4	CSARDWAKNIQYF	TGCAGTGCTAGAGATTGGGCCAAAAACATTCAGTACTTC
many	TRBD1	TRBV29-1	TRBJ2-2	CSVRRQGANTGELFF	TGCAGCGTCCGAAGACAGGGGGCGAACACCGGGGAGCTGTTTTTT
many	TRBD2	TRBV7-2	TRBJ2-2	CASSPSAGVAGELFF	TGTGCCAGCAGCCCCTCAGCGGGAGTAGCCGGGGAGCTGTTTTTT
.	TRBD2	TRBV12-3/TRBV12-4	TRBJ2-7	CASSFRGLGLYEQYF	TGTGCCAGCAGTTTTCGGGGACTAGGCCTCTACGAGCAGTACTTC
few	.	TRBV28	TRBJ2-6	CASSQGVGSGANVLTF	TGTGCCAGCAGCCAAGGGGTCGGCTCTGGGGCCAACGTCCTGACTTTC
.	TRBD1	TRBV4-2	TRBJ2-7	CASSQERDRVYEQYF	TGTGCCAGCAGCCAAGAGAGGGACAGGGTCTACGAGCAGTACTTC
many	.	TRBV12-3/TRBV12-4	TRBJ2-3	CASSLREGRVTQYF	TGTGCCAGCAGCCTAAGAGAGGGACGCGTTACGCAGTATTTT
few	TRBD1	TRBV6-1	TRBJ1-5	CASSGRQGHQPQHF	TGTGCCAGCAGTGGGAGACAGGGCCATCAGCCCCAGCATTTT
.	.	TRBV6-5	TRBJ1-6	CASSYSQGRSPLHF	TGTGCCAGCAGTTACTCGCAGGGAAGATCACCCCTCCACTTT
few	TRBD1	TRBV14	TRBJ2-2	CASSHRDRRNTGELFF	TGTGCCAGCAGCCACCGGGACAGGAGGAACACCGGGGAGCTGTTTTTT
few	TRBD1	TRBV12-3/TRBV12-4	TRBJ1-2	CASSLSGQANYGYTF	TGTGCCAGCAGTTTGTCGGGACAGGCAAACTATGGCTACACCTTC
.	.	TRBV7-2	TRBJ2-3	CASSPGPADTQYF	TGTGCCAGCAGCCCCGGACCCGCAGATACGCAGTATTTT
few	.	TRBV20-1	TRBJ2-6	CSASRAGANVLTF	TGCAGTGCTAGCCGAGCTGGGGCCAACGTCCTGACTTTC
many	TRBD2	TRBV20-1	TRBJ2-7	CSATLAGGSHEQYF	TGCAGTGCCACTCTAGCGGGAGGATCCCACGAGCAGTACTTC
few	.	TRBV21-1	TRBJ1-4	CASSKRCINEKLFF	TGTGCCAGCAGCAAAAGGTGTATCAATGAAAAACTGTTTTTT
.	.	TRBV27	TRBJ2-7	CASSLWMGYEQYF	TGTGCCAGCAGTTTATGGATGGGCTACGAGCAGTACTTC
few	.	TRBV3-1	TRBJ2-5	CASSQGRRGGYQETQYF	TGTGCCAGCAGCCAGGGCCGAAGGGGCGGCTACCAAGAGACCCAGTACTTC
few	.	TRBV5-1	TRBJ2-1	CASSLLGDGSYNEQFF	TGCGCCAGCAGCTTGCTTGGGGACGGCTCCTACAATGAGCAGTTCTTC
few	TRBD1	TRBV5-1	TRBJ2-7	CASSRGQGVDEQYF	TGCGCCAGCAGCCGAGGACAGGGGGTCGACGAGCAGTACTTC
many	.	TRBV5-1	TRBJ2-2	CASSLSVTGGTGELFF	TGCGCCAGCAGCTTGAGCGTTACAGGAGGCACCGGGGAGCTGTTTTTT
many	TRBD2	TRBV20-1	TRBJ2-7	CSARDPSGSSDEQYF	TGCAGTGCTAGAGATCCGAGCGGGAGTTCCGACGAGCAGTACTTC
.	.	TRBV24-1	TRBJ1-1	CATQDHLNTEAFF	TGTGCCACCCAGGACCACCTGAACACTGAAGCTTTCTTT
many	.	TRBV4-3	TRBJ2-7	CASSQDSLTVSYEQYF	TGCGCCAGCAGCCAAGATTCCCTGACCGTTTCCTACGAGCAGTACTTC
many	.	TRBV4-3	TRBJ1-4	CASGRWGNANEKLFF	TGCGCCAGCGGGAGATGGGGTAACGCTAATGAAAAACTGTTTTTT
.	.	TRBV4-3	TRBJ1-5	CASSQDGPGMRGQPQHF	TGCGCCAGCAGCCAAGATGGACCGGGGATGAGGGGTCAGCCCCAGCATTTT
.	TRBD1	TRBV12-3/TRBV12-4	TRBJ2-7	CASRITGAYEQYF	TGTGCCAGCCGAATAACAGGGGCTTACGAGCAGTACTTC
many	.	TRBV6-1	TRBJ2-1	CASTPGLSYNEQFF	TGTGCCAGCACCCCGGGACTTTCCTACAATGAGCAGTTCTTC
many	TRBD1	TRBV20-1	TRBJ1-1	CSDLQGTEAFF	TGCAGTGATCTACAGGGGACTGAAGCTTTCTTT
.	.	TRBV7-2	TRBJ2-3	CASSLWEGASDTQYF	TGTGCCAGCAGCTTATGGGAAGGGGCGAGTGATACGCAGTATTTT
.	.	TRBV4-3	TRBJ1-2	CASSQEFVTPNYGYTF	TGCGCCAGCAGCCAAGAGTTTGTCACCCCGAACTATGGCTACACCTTC
few	TRBD1	TRBV4-2	TRBJ2-6	CASSQHDRGLGANVLTF	TGTGCCAGCAGCCAACACGACAGGGGGCTAGGGGCCAACGTCCTGACTTTC
.	.	TRBV6-2/TRBV6-3	TRBJ2-3	CASSYRLGDTQYF	TGTGCCAGCAGTTATCGACTTGGTGATACGCAGTATTTT
.	TRBD1	TRBV6-5	TRBJ1-1	CASSSTGGGSTEAFF	TGTGCCAGCAGTTCGACAGGGGGAGGAAGCACTGAAGCTTTCTTT
.	TRBD2	TRBV5-1	TRBJ2-1	CASEPGLAGDNEQFF	TGCGCCAGCGAGCCGGGACTAGCGGGAGACAATGAGCAGTTCTTC
few	.	TRBV20-1	TRBJ1-2	CSARGTLNYGYTF	TGCAGTGCTAGAGGGACCCTGAACTATGGCTACACCTTC
many	.	TRBV6-5	TRBJ2-1	CASSYSGSRHGEQFF	TGTGCCAGCAGTTACTCGGGTAGCCGGCATGGTGAGCAGTTCTTC